A selection of T cell receptor beta chains follows, all from one sample in a study of blood T cell repertoires in COVID-19. Sequenced by immunoSEQ multiplex PCR; TCRdb stores in-frame clones only, minus some. The sample yields tens of thousands of clones, about 88% seen once. Sequencing was carried out using peripheral blood. The receptors were gathered from a man aged 70 or older with acute or convalescent COVID-19. Each CDR3 is given without its conserved first and last residue. Size tells how often a clone was seen (once, few, many) or the class of an expanded clone, and some rows leave it out.

j_call v_call clone_size cdr3_aa
TRBJ2-6 TRBV6-2/TRBV6-3 . ASSPPRGGAGANVLT
TRBJ1-1 TRBV5-6 . ASSTGTPTWWTEAF
TRBJ2-5 TRBV6-5 . ASIRRGQETQY
TRBJ2-6 TRBV11-2 . ASTTKLGAKAQDVLT
TRBJ2-4 TRBV11-2 . ASSRPGLAATKNIQY
TRBJ1-5 TRBV6-2/TRBV6-3 . ASSYFQGQGTYSNQPQH
TRBJ1-1 TRBV19 . ASSIQGPGTAF
TRBJ1-2 TRBV7-2 . ASSLVTPNGYT
TRBJ2-3 TRBV13 . ASSYRTSGDTDTQY
TRBJ2-2 TRBV27 . ASSAGLAGNTGELF
TRBJ2-7 TRBV14 . ASSQDRGQGIYEQY
TRBJ1-1 TRBV27 . ASSYRGQVVTEAF
TRBJ1-5 TRBV7-2 . ASSLEVRRGSNQPQH
TRBJ1-1 TRBV19 . ASRRQENPEAF
TRBJ2-7 TRBV4-1 . ASSQDPGGREQY
TRBJ2-7 TRBV27 . ASSLSPDSTYEQY
TRBJ2-5 TRBV2 . ASSPQGQETQY
TRBJ1-5 TRBV19 . ASSIAQGAQH
TRBJ2-5 TRBV5-1 . ASRQGTSGLETQY
TRBJ1-1 TRBV10-1 . ASRGDRPPRTGNTEAF
TRBJ1-1 TRBV18 . ASSPAGSEAF
TRBJ2-7 TRBV27 . ASSPSNILLYEQY
TRBJ2-1 TRBV9 . ASSPRGLLLAGDNEQF
TRBJ1-3 TRBV29-1 . SVERGNTIY
TRBJ2-2 TRBV6-5 few ASRDYTGELF
TRBJ2-2 TRBV7-9 . ASSLDGSSSGELF
TRBJ2-1 TRBV5-6 . ASSFGVGGTSGRINEQF
TRBJ2-3 TRBV10-2 . ASRSRGTYTDTQY
TRBJ1-5 TRBV7-9 . ASSSQGTSQPQH
TRBJ1-6 TRBV2 . ASSEEPQANSPLH
TRBJ1-5 TRBV18 . ASSGTGNDQPQH
TRBJ1-2 TRBV7-9 few ASSLTGGAPDGYT
TRBJ2-7 TRBV7-2 . ASSLTRNEQY
TRBJ1-5 TRBV6-6 . ASTRAGGYSNQPQH
TRBJ1-6 TRBV6-2/TRBV6-3 . ASSPRATRDNSPLH
TRBJ1-2 TRBV30 once AWNRAGYGYT
TRBJ1-1 TRBV30 . AWSGPRRDTEAF
TRBJ2-5 TRBV5-5 . ASRTGVPETQY
TRBJ1-2 TRBV19 . ASSGHGSGYT
TRBJ1-2 TRBV27 . ASRDRDSYGYT
TRBJ1-1 TRBV11-2 . ASGLGRANTEAF
TRBJ1-1 TRBV27 . ASSLSWGRGTLNTEAF
TRBJ2-5 TRBV5-1 . ASSPQRAGGLGTQY
TRBJ2-1 TRBV10-3 . AISESAGSYNEQF
TRBJ2-2 TRBV18 . ASSPGRGRTGELF
TRBJ2-5 TRBV4-1 . ASSQWTGTAGETQY
TRBJ1-5 TRBV29-1 . SVGWVLGQPQH
TRBJ2-7 TRBV12-3/TRBV12-4 . ASSFGTVYEQY
TRBJ1-4 TRBV15 . ATSHRGIHDEKLF
TRBJ2-4 TRBV5-6 . ASSWGGTKNIQY